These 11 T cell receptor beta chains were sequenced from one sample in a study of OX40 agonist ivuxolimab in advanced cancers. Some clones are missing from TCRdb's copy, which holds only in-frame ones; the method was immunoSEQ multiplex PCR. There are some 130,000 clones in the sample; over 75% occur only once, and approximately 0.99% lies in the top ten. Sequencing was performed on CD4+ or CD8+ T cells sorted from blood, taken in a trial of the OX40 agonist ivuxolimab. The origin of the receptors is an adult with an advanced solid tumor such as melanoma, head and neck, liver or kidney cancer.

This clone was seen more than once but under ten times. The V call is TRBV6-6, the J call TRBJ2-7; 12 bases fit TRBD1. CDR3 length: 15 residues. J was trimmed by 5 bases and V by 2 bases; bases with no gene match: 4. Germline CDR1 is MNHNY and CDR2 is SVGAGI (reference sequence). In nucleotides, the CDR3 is TGTGCCAGCAGTTACGGCGGGACAGGGGGCAACGAGCAGTACTTC. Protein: CASSYGGTGGNEQYF.

The CDR3 here is CASSLRTESSGNTIYF. CDR3 bases: TGTGCCAGCAGCCTAAGGACAGAAAGCTCTGGAAACACCATATATTTT. The J gene is TRBJ1-3, the V gene TRBV7-2; D is possibly TRBD1 (6 bases). CDR1 is SGHTA, CDR2 FQGNSA, per germline. Trimming removed 5 bases at V and 0 bases at J, with 14 bases between. This CDR3 has 16 amino acids.

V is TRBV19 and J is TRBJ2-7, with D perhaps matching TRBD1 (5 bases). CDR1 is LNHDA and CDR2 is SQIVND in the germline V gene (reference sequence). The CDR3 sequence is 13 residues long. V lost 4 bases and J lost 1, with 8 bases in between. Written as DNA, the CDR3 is TGTGCCAGTAGTAGTGACAGATCCTACGAGCAGTACTTC. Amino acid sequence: CASSSDRSYEQYF.

The CDR3 nucleotides are TGTGCCAGCAGCTTTCGGGACCTTAGAGGCTACACCTTC. This codes for CASSFRDLRGYTF. The genes are TRBV7-2 and TRBJ1-2; D is possibly TRBD1 (5 bases). Germline values: CDR1 SGHTA, CDR2 FQGNSA. V lost 3 bases, J lost 8 bases, and 13 bases lay in between. The CDR3 has 13 amino acids.

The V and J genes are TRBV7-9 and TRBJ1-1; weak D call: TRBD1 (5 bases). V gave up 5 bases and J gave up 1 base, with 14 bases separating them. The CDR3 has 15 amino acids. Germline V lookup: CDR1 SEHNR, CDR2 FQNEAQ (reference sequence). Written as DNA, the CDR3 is TGTGCCAGCAGCCCCTACGACAGAGCGAACACTGAAGCTTTCTTT. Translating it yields CASSPYDRANTEAFF.

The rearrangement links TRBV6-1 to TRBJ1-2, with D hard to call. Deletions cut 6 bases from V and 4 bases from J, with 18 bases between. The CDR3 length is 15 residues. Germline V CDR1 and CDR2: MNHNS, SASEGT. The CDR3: CASRREPTRVYGYTF. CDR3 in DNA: TGTGCCAGCAGGAGAGAACCCACACGGGTCTATGGCTACACCTTC.

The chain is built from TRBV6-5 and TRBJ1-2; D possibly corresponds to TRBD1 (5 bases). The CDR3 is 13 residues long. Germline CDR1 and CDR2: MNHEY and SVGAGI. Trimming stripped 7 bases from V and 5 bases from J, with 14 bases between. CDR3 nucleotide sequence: TGTGCCAGCACAGGGAGGACTGGGTATGGCTACACCTTC. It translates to CASTGRTGYGYTF.

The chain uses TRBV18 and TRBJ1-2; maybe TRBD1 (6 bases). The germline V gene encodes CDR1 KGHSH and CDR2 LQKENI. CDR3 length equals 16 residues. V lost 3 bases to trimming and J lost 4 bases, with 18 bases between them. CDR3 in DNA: TGTGCCAGCTCACCTTCACAGGGCGAAGGGGCCTATGGCTACACCTTC. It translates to CASSPSQGEGAYGYTF.

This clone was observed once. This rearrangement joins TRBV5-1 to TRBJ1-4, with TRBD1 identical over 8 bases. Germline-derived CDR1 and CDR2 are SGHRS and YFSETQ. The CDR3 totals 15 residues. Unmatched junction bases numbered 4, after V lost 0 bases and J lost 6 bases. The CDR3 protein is CASSLVPGQDEKLFF. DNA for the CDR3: TGCGCCAGCAGCTTGGTACCGGGACAGGATGAAAAACTGTTTTTT.

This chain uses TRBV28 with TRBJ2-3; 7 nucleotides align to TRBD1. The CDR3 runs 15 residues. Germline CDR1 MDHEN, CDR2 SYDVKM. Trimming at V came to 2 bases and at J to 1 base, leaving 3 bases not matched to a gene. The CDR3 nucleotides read TGTGCCAGCAGTTTAACAGGGGTTGGCACAGATACGCAGTATTTT. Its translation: CASSLTGVGTDTQYF. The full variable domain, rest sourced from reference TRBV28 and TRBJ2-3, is DVKVTQSSRYLVKRTGEKVFLECVQDMDHENMFWYRQDPGLGLRLIYFSYDVKMKEKGDIPEGYSVSREKKERFSLILESASTNQTSMYLCASSLTGVGTDTQYFGPGTRLTVL.

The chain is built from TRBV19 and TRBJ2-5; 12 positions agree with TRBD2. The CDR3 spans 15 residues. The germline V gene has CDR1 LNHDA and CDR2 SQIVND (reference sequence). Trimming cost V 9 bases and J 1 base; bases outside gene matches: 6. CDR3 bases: TGTGCCAGCCGCAAGACTAGCGGGGGCCAAGAGACCCAGTACTTC. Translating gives CASRKTSGGQETQYF.